The 2 T cell receptor beta chains below all came from one sample that was sequenced in a study of cytomegalovirus exposure and HLA in healthy donors. A multiplex PCR was run with 60 Vbeta primers and 13 Jbeta primers. Profiling relied on immunoSEQ multiplex PCR, and the TCRdb table lists in-frame clones only, not all of them. Found here are around 52,000 clones; the top ten clones hold approximately 10%. The sequenced material came from PBMCs. The source of these receptors is a woman in her fifties or sixties in good health and CMV-seropositive.

The chain carries TRBV6-5 and TRBJ2-5, with 7 bases aligning to TRBD2. Germline CDR1 is MNHEY and CDR2 is SVGAGI. Trimming at V came to 0 bases and at J to 7 bases, leaving 11 bases not matched to a gene. This CDR3 spans 16 amino acids. The CDR3 DNA is TGTGCCAGCAGTTACTCGACTAGGGGCCGCGGGGGGACCCAGTACTTC. Protein product: CASSYSTRGRGGTQYF.

This rearrangement joins TRBV28 to TRBJ1-2, with TRBD1 matching 8 bases. Germline assignment: CDR1 MDHEN and CDR2 SYDVKM. The CDR3 contains 17 residues. The V and J ends lost 7 bases and 6 bases, in that order; junction bases with no gene match: 19. In nucleotides, the CDR3 is TGTGCCAGCAATCAAAAAAGCCGGGACAGGCCTCTGGATGGCTACACCTTC. Residues: CASNQKSRDRPLDGYTF.